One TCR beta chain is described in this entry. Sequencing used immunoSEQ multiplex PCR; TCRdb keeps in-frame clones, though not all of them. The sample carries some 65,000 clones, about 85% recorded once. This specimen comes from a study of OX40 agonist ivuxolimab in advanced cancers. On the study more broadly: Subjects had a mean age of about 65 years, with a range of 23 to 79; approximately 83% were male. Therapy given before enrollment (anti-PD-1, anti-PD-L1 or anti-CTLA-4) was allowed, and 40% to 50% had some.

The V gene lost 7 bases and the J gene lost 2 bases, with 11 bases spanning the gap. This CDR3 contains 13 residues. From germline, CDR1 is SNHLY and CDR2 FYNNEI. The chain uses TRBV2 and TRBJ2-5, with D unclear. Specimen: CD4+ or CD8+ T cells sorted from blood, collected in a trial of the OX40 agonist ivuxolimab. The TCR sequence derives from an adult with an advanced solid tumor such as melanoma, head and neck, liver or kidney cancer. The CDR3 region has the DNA TGTGCCAGCAACGCCGCCATTCAAGAGACCCAGTACTTC. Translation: CASNAAIQETQYF. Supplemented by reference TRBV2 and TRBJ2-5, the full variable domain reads EPEVTQTPSHQVTQMGQEVILRCVPISNHLYFYWYRQILGQKVEFLVSFYNNEISEKSEIFDDQFSVERPDGSNFTLKIRSTKLEDSAMYFCASNAAIQETQYFGPGTRLLVL.